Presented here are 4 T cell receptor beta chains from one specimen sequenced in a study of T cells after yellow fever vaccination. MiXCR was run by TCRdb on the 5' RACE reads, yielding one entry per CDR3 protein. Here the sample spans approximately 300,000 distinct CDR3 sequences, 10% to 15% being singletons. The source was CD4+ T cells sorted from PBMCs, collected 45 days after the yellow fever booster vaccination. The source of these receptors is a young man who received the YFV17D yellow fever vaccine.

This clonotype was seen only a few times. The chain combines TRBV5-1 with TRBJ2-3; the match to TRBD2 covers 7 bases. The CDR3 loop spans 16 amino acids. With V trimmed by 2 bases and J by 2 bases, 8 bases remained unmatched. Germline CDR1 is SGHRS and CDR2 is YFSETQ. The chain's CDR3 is CASSFFGREDTDTQYF. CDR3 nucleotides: TGCGCCAGCAGCTTTTTTGGTCGGGAGGACACAGATACGCAGTATTTT.

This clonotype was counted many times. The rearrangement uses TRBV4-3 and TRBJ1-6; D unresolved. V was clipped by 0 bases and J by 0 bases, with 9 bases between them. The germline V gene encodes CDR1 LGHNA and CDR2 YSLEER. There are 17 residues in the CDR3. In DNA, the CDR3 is TGCGCCAGCAGCCAAGATCGCGGTAGCTCCTATAATTCACCCCTCCACTTT. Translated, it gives CASSQDRGSSYNSPLHF.

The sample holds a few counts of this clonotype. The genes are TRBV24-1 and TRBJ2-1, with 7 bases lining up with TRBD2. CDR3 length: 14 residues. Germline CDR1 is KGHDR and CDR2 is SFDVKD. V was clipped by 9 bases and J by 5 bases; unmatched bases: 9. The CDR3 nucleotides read TGTGCCACCGCGGCCGGGGGGAAGGACAATGAGCAGTTCTTC. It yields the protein CATAAGGKDNEQFF.

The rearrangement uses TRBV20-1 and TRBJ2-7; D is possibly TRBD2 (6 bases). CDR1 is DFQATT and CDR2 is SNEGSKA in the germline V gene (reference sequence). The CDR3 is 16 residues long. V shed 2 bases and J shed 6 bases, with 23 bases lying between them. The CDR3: CSARTSRRVFFSEQYF. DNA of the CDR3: TGCAGTGCTAGAACTAGCCGGAGGGTCTTCTTCTCCGAGCAGTACTTC.